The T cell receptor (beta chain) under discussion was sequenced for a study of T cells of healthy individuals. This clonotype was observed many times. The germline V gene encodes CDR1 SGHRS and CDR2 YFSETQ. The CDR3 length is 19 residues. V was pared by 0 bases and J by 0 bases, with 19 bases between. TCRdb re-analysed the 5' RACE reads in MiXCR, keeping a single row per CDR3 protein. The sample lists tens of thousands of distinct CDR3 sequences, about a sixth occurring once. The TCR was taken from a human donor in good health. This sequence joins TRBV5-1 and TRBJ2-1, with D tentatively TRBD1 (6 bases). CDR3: CASSLVWGADSSSYNEQFF. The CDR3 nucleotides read TGCGCCAGCAGCTTGGTTTGGGGTGCGGACAGCAGCTCCTACAATGAGCAGTTCTTC.